This is a list of T cell receptor beta chains from one sample in a study of CD8+CD57+ T cells in acquired aplastic anemia. TCRdb re-derived calls from the reads in MiXCR, one entry per CDR3 protein. The sample includes approximately 190,000 distinct CDR3 sequences, roughly half seen only once; the top ten take approximately 9.7%. Material: sorted CD4+, CD8+, or CD8+CD57+ T cells (not recorded which) from PBMCs. The receptor set was obtained from a human donor with aplastic anemia. Each CDR3 is given with its conserved first and last residue. D genes are given only for firm matches. The size of a clone is reported for some rows only, either as once, few or many, or as a class for expanded clones.

V gene: TRBV15; clone size: -; D gene: -; J gene: TRBJ1-6; CDR3 length: 14; CDR3 protein: CATSRDLEAESLHF; CDR3 DNA: TGTGCCACCAGCAGAGATCTCGAGGCAGAATCCCTCCACTTT
V gene: TRBV9; clone size: -; D gene: -; J gene: TRBJ1-6; CDR3 length: 15; CDR3 protein: CASSLAGAGDSPLHF; CDR3 DNA: TGTGCCAGCAGTTTGGCGGGGGCAGGGGATTCACCCCTCCACTTT
V gene: TRBV11-3; clone size: -; D gene: -; J gene: TRBJ2-2; CDR3 length: 13; CDR3 protein: CASSLDQSGELFF; CDR3 DNA: TGTGCCAGCAGCTTAGATCAGTCAGGGGAGCTGTTTTTT
V gene: TRBV20-1; clone size: few; D gene: TRBD2; J gene: TRBJ2-7; CDR3 length: 15; CDR3 protein: CSASRGEAGAYEQYF; CDR3 DNA: TGCAGTGCCAGCAGGGGCGAAGCGGGAGCCTACGAGCAGTACTTC
V gene: TRBV29-1; clone size: -; D gene: TRBD1; J gene: TRBJ2-5; CDR3 length: 13; CDR3 protein: CSVGDRVGETQYF; CDR3 DNA: TGCAGCGTTGGAGACAGGGTCGGAGAGACCCAGTACTTC
V gene: TRBV30; clone size: -; D gene: -; J gene: TRBJ1-1; CDR3 length: 13; CDR3 protein: CAWRGGTTSEAFF; CDR3 DNA: TGTGCCTGGAGGGGGGGGACTACATCTGAAGCTTTCTTT
V gene: TRBV6-1; clone size: few; D gene: TRBD1; J gene: TRBJ2-5; CDR3 length: 18; CDR3 protein: CASSDFRQGARSRETQYF; CDR3 DNA: TGTGCCAGCAGTGATTTTAGACAGGGGGCTAGATCGCGGGAGACCCAGTACTTC
V gene: TRBV10-2; clone size: -; D gene: TRBD1; J gene: TRBJ1-2; CDR3 length: 16; CDR3 protein: CASSERALETGDGYTF; CDR3 DNA: TGTGCCAGCAGCGAGCGCGCGCTTGAGACAGGGGATGGCTACACCTTC
V gene: TRBV29-1; clone size: -; D gene: -; J gene: TRBJ2-2; CDR3 length: 14; CDR3 protein: CSVEVPRGIGELFF; CDR3 DNA: TGCAGCGTTGAAGTCCCTAGAGGGATCGGGGAGCTGTTTTTT
V gene: TRBV7-6; clone size: -; D gene: -; J gene: TRBJ2-2; CDR3 length: 14; CDR3 protein: CASSGDQLPGELFF; CDR3 DNA: TGTGCCAGCAGCGGGGATCAACTCCCGGGGGAGCTGTTTTTT